This section outlines one T cell receptor beta chain sequence together with its context. TCRdb re-called the RACE reads with MiXCR, one entry per CDR3 protein. The data show some 90,000 distinct CDR3 sequences, with approximately 10% seen just once and 2.5% to 4% held by the top ten. J was trimmed by 8 bases and V by 3 bases; bases with no gene match: 12. The CDR3 extends over 14 amino acids. Germline-derived CDR1 and CDR2 are SQVTM and ANQGSEA. The sample originates from a study of human T cells and chemical hapten exposure. Turning to the study itself: Patch testing was performed with 0.01% DPC on the upper back, with reading at 6 days.

The time point here: patch test 2, 6 weeks after DPC sensitization. Treatment indicated: therapeutic diphenylcyclopropenone sensitization with weekly scalp DPC. V is TRBV29-1 and J is TRBJ1-2, with 7 bases that match TRBD1. The clonotype was recovered from a woman in her thirties or forties with alopecia areata. Some clones in this sample may be carry-over from other donors' samples. Material: whole blood, obtained in connection with sensitization to the hapten diphenylcyclopropenone (DPC). The DNA of the CDR3 is TGCAGCGTTGACCCGAGACAGGGTTTCTCCGGCTACACCTTC. Protein product: CSVDPRQGFSGYTF.